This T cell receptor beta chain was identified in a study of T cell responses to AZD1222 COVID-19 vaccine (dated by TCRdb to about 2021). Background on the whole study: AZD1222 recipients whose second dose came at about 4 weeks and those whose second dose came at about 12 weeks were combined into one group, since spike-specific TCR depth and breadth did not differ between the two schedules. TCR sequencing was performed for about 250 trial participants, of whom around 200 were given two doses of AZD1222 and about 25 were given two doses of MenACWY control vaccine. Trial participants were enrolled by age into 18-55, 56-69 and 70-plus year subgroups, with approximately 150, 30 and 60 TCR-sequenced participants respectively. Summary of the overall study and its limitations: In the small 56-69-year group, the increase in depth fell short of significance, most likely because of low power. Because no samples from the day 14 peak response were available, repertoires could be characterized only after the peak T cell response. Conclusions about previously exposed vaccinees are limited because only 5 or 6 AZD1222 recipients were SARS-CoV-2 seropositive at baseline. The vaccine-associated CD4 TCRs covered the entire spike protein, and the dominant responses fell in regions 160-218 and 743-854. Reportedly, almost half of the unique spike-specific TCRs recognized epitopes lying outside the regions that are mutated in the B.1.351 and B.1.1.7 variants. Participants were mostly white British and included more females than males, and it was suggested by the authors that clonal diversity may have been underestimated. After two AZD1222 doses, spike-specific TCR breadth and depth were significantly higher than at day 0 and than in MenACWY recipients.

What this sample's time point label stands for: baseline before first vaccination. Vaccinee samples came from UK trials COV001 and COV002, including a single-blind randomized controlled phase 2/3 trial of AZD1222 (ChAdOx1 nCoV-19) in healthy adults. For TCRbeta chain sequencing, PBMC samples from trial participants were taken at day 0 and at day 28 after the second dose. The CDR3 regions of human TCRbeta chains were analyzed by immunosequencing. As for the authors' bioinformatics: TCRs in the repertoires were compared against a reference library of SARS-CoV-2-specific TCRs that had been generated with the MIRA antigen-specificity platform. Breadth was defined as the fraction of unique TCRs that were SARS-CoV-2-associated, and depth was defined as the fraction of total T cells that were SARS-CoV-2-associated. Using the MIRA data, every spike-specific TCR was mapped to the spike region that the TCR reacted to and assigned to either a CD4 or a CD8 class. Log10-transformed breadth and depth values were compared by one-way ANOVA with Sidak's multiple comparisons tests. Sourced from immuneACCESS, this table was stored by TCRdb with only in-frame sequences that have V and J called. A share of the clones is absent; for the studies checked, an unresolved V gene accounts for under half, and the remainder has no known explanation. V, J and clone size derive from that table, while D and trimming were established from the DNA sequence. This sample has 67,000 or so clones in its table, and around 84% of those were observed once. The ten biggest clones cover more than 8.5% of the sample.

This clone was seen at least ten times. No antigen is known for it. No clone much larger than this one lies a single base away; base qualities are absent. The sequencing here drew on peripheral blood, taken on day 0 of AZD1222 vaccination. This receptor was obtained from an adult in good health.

CDR3 loop: CASSLGGLAVYEQYF. DNA sequence: TGTGCCAGCAGCTTAGGCGGACTAGCGGTCTACGAGCAGTACTTC. The rearranged segments are TRBV7-2 and TRBJ2-7, with TRBD2 identical over 10 junction bases. Here V drops 1 base and J drops 3 bases, and the junction holds 3 bases not matched to any gene. Including cysteine and phenylalanine, the CDR3 has 15 amino acids. Of all the DNA, just the CDR3 is kept, 45 bases in frame from base 1. From the germline V gene, CDR1 is SGHTA and CDR2 is FQGNSA. Joined to the reference TRBV7-2 and TRBJ2-7 proteins, this CDR3 gives the full variable domain: GAGVSQSPSNKVTEKGKDVELRCDPISGHTALYWYRQSLGQGLEFLIYFQGNSAPDKSGLPSDRFSAERTGGSVSTLTIQRTQQEDSAVYLCASSLGGLAVYEQYFGPGTRLTVT.